The clone carrying this T cell receptor (beta chain) was counted at least ten times. Its antigen is not identified. Sequencing targeted expressed TCRB transcripts, as all isolated RNA had been reverse transcribed. TCRdb's copy holds only in-frame clones and misses some; the assay was immunoSEQ multiplex PCR. The sample gives approximately 170,000 clones, around 7.8% of which show up once; more than 0.75% is in the top ten. These data are taken from a study of beta chain features in type 1 diabetes. Study-level results: TCRB CDR3 length was moderately but significantly reduced in all four CD4+ subsets of Type 1 diabetes patients.

V was trimmed by 2 bases and J by 5 bases, leaving 4 bases between them. This CDR3 contains 11 residues. Per germline, CDR1 MDHEN and CDR2 SYDVKM. This clonotype was obtained from a woman in her forties with type 1 diabetes. The chain recombines TRBV28 with TRBJ2-7, with D uncertain. What was sequenced was central memory CD4+ T cells from blood. CDR3 bases: TGTGCCAGCAGTTTAGAGGACGAGCAGTACTTC. Amino acid sequence: CASSLEDEQYF. The full variable domain, with the rest looked up from reference TRBV28 and TRBJ2-7, is DVKVTQSSRYLVKRTGEKVFLECVQDMDHENMFWYRQDPGLGLRLIYFSYDVKMKEKGDIPEGYSVSREKKERFSLILESASTNQTSMYLCASSLEDEQYFGPGTRLTVT.